One sample yielded the 12 T cell receptor beta chains listed below, sequenced in a study of cytomegalovirus exposure and HLA in healthy donors. The PCR used 60 Vbeta and 13 Jbeta primers. Profiling relied on immunoSEQ multiplex PCR, and the TCRdb table lists in-frame clones only, not all of them. Here the sample spans some 120,000 clones, 60% to 85% being singletons. The sequenced sample consisted of PBMCs. Every receptor here comes from a woman aged 40 to 50 in good health and CMV-seropositive.

The chain links TRBV27 to TRBJ2-3; TRBD2 might be the D (5 bases). The CDR3 is made up of 14 amino acids. Trimming took off 6 bases at V and 7 bases at J, with 17 bases between the two ends. Germline V CDR1 and CDR2: MNHEY, SMNVEV (reference sequence). The DNA for the CDR3 is TGTGCCAGCAGAACTATTTCACCGGGATATACGCAGTATTTT. Protein: CASRTISPGYTQYF.

The V gene is TRBV6-4, the J gene TRBJ1-1; no clear D. Germline V CDR1 and CDR2: MRHNA, SNTAGT. V lost 5 bases to trimming and J lost 0 bases, with 13 bases between them. This CDR3 contains 15 residues. This CDR3 reads CASSPNPSVNTEAFF. CDR3 in DNA: TGTGCCAGCAGTCCCAACCCGTCGGTGAACACTGAAGCTTTCTTT.

This sequence joins TRBV2 and TRBJ1-3; 7 positions agree with TRBD1. Germline CDR1 reads SNHLY; CDR2 reads FYNNEI. Unmatched junction bases numbered 7, after V lost 11 bases and J lost 0 bases. The CDR3 covers 14 residues. This CDR3 is CAQNRGHSGNTIYF. The CDR3 coding sequence is TGTGCCCAAAACAGGGGACACTCTGGAAACACCATATATTTT.

This clone showed up just a few times. This chain uses TRBV28 with TRBJ2-6; tentatively, D is TRBD1 (6 bases). The germline V gene has CDR1 MDHEN and CDR2 SYDVKM. This CDR3 spans 17 amino acids. Trimming took 3 bases from V and 0 from J, leaving 12 bases between them. CDR3 coding DNA: TGTGCCAGCAGTTTCAACAGGGAACCCTCTGGGGCCAACGTCCTGACTTTC. It encodes CASSFNREPSGANVLTF.

The chain couples TRBV7-9 to TRBJ1-2, with TRBD1 matching 9 bases. The CDR3 loop spans 15 amino acids. The V and J ends lost 3 bases and 4 bases, in that order; junction bases with no gene match: 6. Germline CDR1 is SEHNR and CDR2 is FQNEAQ (reference sequence). The CDR3 region has the DNA TGTGCCAGCAGCTTTGCCGGGACAGGGCTCTATGGCTACACCTTC. Its protein product is CASSFAGTGLYGYTF.

This chain links TRBV5-1 with TRBJ2-7; 7 nucleotides line up with TRBD2. J was trimmed by 3 bases and V by 0 bases; bases with no gene match: 3. The germline gives CDR1 SGHRS, CDR2 YFSETQ. This CDR3 region has 14 residues. CDR3 bases: TGCGCCAGCAGCTTGGCGGGGGGAAACTACGAGCAGTACTTC. It is translated as CASSLAGGNYEQYF.

The chain carries TRBV29-1 and TRBJ1-2, with 8 bases matching TRBD1. This CDR3 is 16 amino acids long. Germline V lookup: CDR1 SQVTM, CDR2 ANQGSEA. The junction had 13 bases not matched to a gene; V was cut back by 3 bases and J by 4 bases. CDR3 in DNA: TGCAGCGTTGACACCCACACAGGGGGGAACGGCTATGGCTACACCTTC. Translation: CSVDTHTGGNGYGYTF.

V is TRBV7-9 and J is TRBJ2-3, with 9 bases identical to TRBD2. V gave up 7 bases and J gave up 4 bases; unmatched junction bases: 9. CDR1 is SEHNR and CDR2 is FQNEAQ in the germline V gene (reference sequence). This CDR3 spans 15 amino acids. Here the CDR3 DNA reads TGTGCCAGCACCGATAGCGGGAGTTTGGCAGATACGCAGTATTTT. Translating it yields CASTDSGSLADTQYF.

This rearrangement joins TRBV6-1 to TRBJ2-7, with a tentative D call TRBD1 (5 bases). V lost 7 bases and J 6 bases, leaving 7 bases between the germline ends. This CDR3 has 10 amino acids. Looked up from germline, CDR1 is MNHNS and CDR2 is SASEGT. This CDR3 is CASKTVEQYF. The CDR3 DNA reads as TGTGCCAGCAAGACAGTCGAGCAGTACTTC.

The chain couples TRBV4-3 to TRBJ2-1; no definite D call. The germline CDR1 and CDR2 sequences are LGHNA and YSLEER. V shed 2 bases and J shed 7 bases, with 18 bases lying between them. CDR3 length equals 16 residues. Here the CDR3 DNA reads TGCGCCAGCAGCCAATATTCTAGGTCGTCGGGTAATGAGCAGTTCTTC. Translated, it gives CASSQYSRSSGNEQFF.

The chain links TRBV5-6 to TRBJ2-7, with TRBD2 as a possible D gene (5 bases). This CDR3 spans 14 amino acids. Per germline, CDR1 SGHDT and CDR2 YYEEEE. The V end lost 4 bases, the J end lost 2 bases, and 13 bases lay between the germline ends. The CDR3 sequence is CASSVGGAPYEQYF. Here the CDR3 DNA reads TGTGCCAGCAGCGTCGGAGGCGCGCCCTACGAGCAGTACTTC.

The chain joins TRBV6-5 to TRBJ2-7; D gene uncertain. Looked up from germline, CDR1 is MNHEY and CDR2 is SVGAGI. The ends were cut back, 0 bases at V and 6 bases at J, with 12 bases in the middle. This CDR3 region has 14 residues. CDR3 region: CASSYSLLSGEQYF. CDR3 DNA sequence: TGTGCCAGCAGTTACTCGTTACTATCGGGCGAGCAGTACTTC.